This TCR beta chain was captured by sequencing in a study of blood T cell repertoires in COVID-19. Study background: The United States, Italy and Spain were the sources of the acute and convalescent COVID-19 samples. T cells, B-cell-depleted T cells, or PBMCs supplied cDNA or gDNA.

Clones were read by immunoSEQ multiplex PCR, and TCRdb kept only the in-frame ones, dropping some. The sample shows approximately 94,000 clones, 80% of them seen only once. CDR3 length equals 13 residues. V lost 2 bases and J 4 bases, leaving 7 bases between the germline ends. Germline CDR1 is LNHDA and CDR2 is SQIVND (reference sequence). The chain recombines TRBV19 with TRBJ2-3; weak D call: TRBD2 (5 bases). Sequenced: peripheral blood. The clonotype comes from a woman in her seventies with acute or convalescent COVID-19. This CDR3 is CASSIRGPDTQYF. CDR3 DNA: TGTGCCAGTAGTATACGGGGTCCAGATACGCAGTATTTT. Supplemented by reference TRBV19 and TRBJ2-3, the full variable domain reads DGGITQSPKYLFRKEGQNVTLSCEQNLNHDAMYWYRQDPGQGLRLIYYSQIVNDFQKGDIAEGYSVSREKKESFPLTVTSAQKNPTAFYLCASSIRGPDTQYFGPGTRLTVL.